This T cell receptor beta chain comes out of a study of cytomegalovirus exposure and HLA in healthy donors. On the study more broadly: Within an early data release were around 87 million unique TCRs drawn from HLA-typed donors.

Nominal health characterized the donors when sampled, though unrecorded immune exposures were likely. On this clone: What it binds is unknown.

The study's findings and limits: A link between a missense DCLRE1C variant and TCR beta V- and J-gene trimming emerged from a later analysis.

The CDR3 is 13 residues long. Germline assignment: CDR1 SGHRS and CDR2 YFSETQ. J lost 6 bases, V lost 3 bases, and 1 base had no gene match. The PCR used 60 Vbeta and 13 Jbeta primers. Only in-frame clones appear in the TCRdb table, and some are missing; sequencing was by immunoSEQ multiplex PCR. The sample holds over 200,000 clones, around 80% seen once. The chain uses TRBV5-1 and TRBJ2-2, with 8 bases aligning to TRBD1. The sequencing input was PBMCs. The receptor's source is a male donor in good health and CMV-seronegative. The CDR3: CASSWTGPGELFF. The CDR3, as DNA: TGCGCCAGCAGCTGGACAGGGCCCGGGGAGCTGTTTTTT.